The rows below give T cell receptor beta chains drawn from one sample of a study of blood T cell repertoires in COVID-19. The assay was immunoSEQ multiplex PCR, and TCRdb's table has in-frame clones only and misses some. The sample contains 200,000 to 250,000 clones, roughly 87% of which appear only once. What was sequenced was peripheral blood. The receptor source for this set is a woman younger than 35 who had recovered from COVID-19. Both conserved end residues are part of each CDR3. The D gene is left open where the match is weak. Clone size is not always given. Where it is, it says once, few, many or a class for expanded clones.

>NA|TRBD2|TRBJ2-7|TRBV30
CAWEGPGRDEQYF
TGTGCCTGGGAGGGGCCAGGGAGGGACGAGCAGTACTTC
>NA|TRBD1|TRBJ2-1|TRBV11-2
CASSLGQGWYNEQFF
TGTGCCAGCAGCTTAGGACAGGGGTGGTACAATGAGCAGTTCTTC
>NA|NA|TRBJ1-2|TRBV3-1/TRBV3-2
CASSQRGGYGYTF
TGTGCCAGCAGCCAACGGGGTGGGTATGGCTACACCTTC
>NA|NA|TRBJ2-7|TRBV12-3/TRBV12-4
CASSYLLSEQYF
TGTGCCAGCAGCTACCTCCTTTCCGAGCAGTACTTC
>NA|NA|TRBJ1-2|TRBV6-5
CASSYAGGSYGYTF
TGTGCCAGCAGTTACGCGGGGGGGAGCTATGGCTACACCTTC
>NA|TRBD1|TRBJ2-1|TRBV6-5
CASSYSPGGRASEQFF
TGTGCCAGCAGTTACTCACCAGGGGGCCGAGCGAGTGAGCAGTTCTTC
>NA|TRBD1|TRBJ1-2|TRBV7-2
CASTLTGGKYTF
TGTGCCAGCACCTTAACAGGGGGCAAATACACCTTC
>once|TRBD2|TRBJ2-3|TRBV10-3
CAISTGLAGVDTQYF
TGTGCCATCAGCACGGGACTAGCGGGAGTAGATACGCAGTATTTT
>NA|TRBD2|TRBJ2-7|TRBV9
CASSVAAGGDYEQYF
TGTGCCAGCAGCGTAGCAGCGGGAGGAGACTACGAGCAGTACTTC
>NA|NA|TRBJ2-3|TRBV1
CTSSPPGGRRREIDTQYF
TGCACCAGCAGCCCACCAGGGGGAAGGCGGAGGGAAATAGATACGCAGTATTTT
>NA|NA|TRBJ1-2|TRBV28
CASRLNGRASGGYTF
TGTGCCAGCAGGTTGAATGGACGGGCCTCGGGAGGCTACACCTTC
>NA|TRBD1|TRBJ1-5|TRBV6-5
CASSSRGTGYQPQHF
TGTGCCAGCAGTTCTCGCGGGACAGGGTATCAGCCCCAGCATTTT
>NA|TRBD2|TRBJ2-7|TRBV19
CASSLAGVSEQYF
TGTGCCAGTAGCCTAGCGGGAGTTTCGGAGCAGTACTTC
>NA|NA|TRBJ2-1|TRBV6-2/TRBV6-3
CASSQTGPPYNEQFF
TGTGCCAGCAGCCAGACAGGTCCTCCTTACAATGAGCAGTTCTTC
>NA|NA|TRBJ1-2|TRBV27
CASSHGNPGGYGYTF
TGTGCCAGCAGCCACGGGAACCCGGGAGGCTATGGCTACACCTTC
>NA|NA|TRBJ1-5|TRBV19
CASSYQGNSNQPQHF
TGTGCCAGTAGTTACCAGGGCAATAGCAATCAGCCCCAGCATTTT
>NA|NA|TRBJ1-1|TRBV7-2
CASSLVLTEAFF
TGTGCCAGCAGCTTAGTCCTCACTGAAGCTTTCTTT
>NA|NA|TRBJ2-5|TRBV13
CASSLARGEETQYF
TGTGCCAGCAGCTTAGCTCGGGGAGAAGAGACCCAGTACTTC
>once|NA|TRBJ1-5|TRBV30
CAWSRMGRQPQHF
TGTGCCTGGAGTAGAATGGGGAGGCAGCCCCAGCATTTT
>once|NA|TRBJ1-6|TRBV14
CASSQLEGGQDSPLHF
TGTGCCAGCAGCCAACTTGAGGGAGGGCAGGATTCACCCCTCCACTTT
>NA|NA|TRBJ1-1|TRBV6-2/TRBV6-3
CASSDSRLSRGSTEAFF
TGTGCCAGCAGCGACTCGCGTCTCTCAAGGGGGTCCACTGAAGCTTTCTTT
>NA|NA|TRBJ2-1|TRBV11-2
CASSFRHKTSHPYNEQFF
TGTGCCAGCAGCTTCCGACATAAGACTAGTCATCCCTACAATGAGCAGTTCTTC
>NA|NA|TRBJ2-1|TRBV12-5
CASGLELEQFF
TGTGCTAGTGGTTTGGAATTAGAGCAGTTCTTC